This TCR beta chain comes out of a study of cytomegalovirus exposure and HLA in healthy donors. The overall study: The approximately 120 validation repertoires, a later analysis reported, used the same platform as the 666 repertoires from the first cohort. Study-wide findings and caveats: Most TCR sequences proved rare, with some public TCRs found in many donors. 150 to 200 TCR beta chains were listed as cytomegalovirus-associated.

Sequencing was performed with immunoSEQ multiplex PCR; in TCRdb, only in-frame clones are kept and a portion is missing. The table lists under 140,000 clones, approximately 87% of them singletons, with almost 1.5% in the top ten. As to this clone: As yet, its antigen is unknown.

Germline-derived CDR1 and CDR2 are SGDLS and YYNGEE. The CDR3 length is 16 residues. Between the trimmed V and J ends, which lost 3 bases and 1 base, there was a span of 15 bases. The chain has TRBV9 and TRBJ2-3, with a possible D match to TRBD2 (5 bases). Input material: PBMCs. This TCR was recovered from a woman under 40 in good health and CMV-seropositive. CDR3 residues: CASSGQLGRGTDTQYF. The CDR3 DNA sequence: TGTGCCAGCAGCGGCCAACTAGGAAGAGGCACAGATACGCAGTATTTT. The complete variable domain, with remaining parts taken from reference TRBV9 and TRBJ2-3, reads DSGVTQTPKHLITATGQRVTLRCSPRSGDLSVYWYQQSLDQGLQFLIQYYNGEERAKGNILERFSAQQFPDLHSELNLSSLELGDSALYFCASSGQLGRGTDTQYFGPGTRLTVL.